Shown below are 20 T cell receptor beta chains from a single sample sequenced in a study of cytomegalovirus exposure and HLA in healthy donors. 13 Jbeta primers and 60 Vbeta primers were used for the PCR. Repertoires were generated with immunoSEQ multiplex PCR, while TCRdb's copy carries only in-frame clones and drops some. The sample contains 200,000 to 250,000 clones, approximately 83% of which appear only once. Specimen: PBMCs. The origin of the receptors is a girl aged 10 to 17 in good health and CMV-seronegative.

V and J are TRBV2 and TRBJ2-7; D may be TRBD2 (5 bases). CDR3 length equals 13 residues. Germline V gene lookup returns CDR1 SNHLY and CDR2 FYNNEI. V lost 8 bases to trimming and J lost 3 bases, with 14 bases between them. The CDR3 here is CASEGSQNYEQYF. CDR3 in DNA: TGTGCCAGCGAGGGTTCGCAAAACTACGAGCAGTACTTC.

The chain links TRBV5-1 to TRBJ1-5, with TRBD1 identical over 11 bases. The V gene's germline CDR1 is SGHRS and CDR2 YFSETQ. This CDR3 is 16 amino acids long. V lost 4 bases, J lost 7 bases, and 10 bases stayed unmatched. CDR3: CASSPGQGGLRQPQHF. The CDR3 DNA follows: TGCGCCAGCAGCCCGGGACAGGGGGGCCTGAGACAGCCCCAGCATTTT.

Only one count was recorded for this clone. The chain has TRBV4-3 and TRBJ2-7; 10 bases agree with TRBD1. The V gene end was trimmed by 4 bases and the J gene end by 4 bases; junction bases not matched to a gene: 4. The CDR3 is 14 amino acids. The germline gives CDR1 LGHNA, CDR2 YSLEER. DNA of the CDR3: TGCGCCAGCAGCCGGGGACAGGGGTCATACGAGCAGTACTTC. Amino acid sequence: CASSRGQGSYEQYF.

This sequence joins TRBV2 and TRBJ2-1; D is undetermined. Germline V gene lookup returns CDR1 SNHLY and CDR2 FYNNEI. Trimming cost V 7 bases and J 6 bases, with 16 bases left between them. The CDR3 sequence is 14 residues long. The CDR3, as DNA: TGTGCCAGCACCTCGCCCAGCGCCCGCAATGAGCAGTTCTTC. Encoded protein: CASTSPSARNEQFF.

The chain recombines TRBV6-1 with TRBJ2-1; maybe TRBD1 (7 bases). Germline V gives CDR1 MNHNS, CDR2 SASEGT. The CDR3 totals 14 residues. V was shortened by 7 bases and J by 8 bases, with 18 bases between the two germline ends. In DNA, the CDR3 is TGTGCCAGCACTGATCCAGGGGGGCGATATGAGCAGTTCTTC. The encoded protein is CASTDPGGRYEQFF.

The chain couples TRBV2 to TRBJ2-7; no reliable D call. CDR1 SNHLY and CDR2 FYNNEI come from the germline V gene. The length of the CDR3 is 11 residues. V lost 5 bases and J 3 bases, leaving 5 bases between the germline ends. CDR3 nucleotides: TGTGCCAGCAGTATCCTCTACGAGCAGTACTTC. It yields the protein CASSILYEQYF.

The genes are TRBV11-2 and TRBJ1-4; a possible D gene is TRBD1 (6 bases). Germline CDR1 and CDR2: SGHAT and FQNNGV. The CDR3 runs to 15 residues. The ends were cut back, 5 bases at V and 4 bases at J, with 14 bases in the middle. The CDR3 coding sequence is TGTGCCAGCAGCCCGATGGACAGAGATAATGAAAAACTGTTTTTT. Protein product: CASSPMDRDNEKLFF.

The chain links TRBV4-1 to TRBJ2-3, with 9 bases that match TRBD2. Germline-derived CDR1 and CDR2 are MGHRA and YSYEKL. CDR3 size: 17 residues. V shed 0 bases and J 3 bases; nucleotides not matched to a gene: 7. The CDR3, as DNA: TGCGCCAGCAGCCAAGATTGGGGGACTAGCTTAACAGATACGCAGTATTTT. This translates into CASSQDWGTSLTDTQYF.

The chain employs TRBV18 and TRBJ2-7, with a weak D call TRBD1 (6 bases). Germline CDR1 reads KGHSH; CDR2 reads LQKENI. Trimming took 3 bases from V and 2 from J, leaving 17 bases between them. The CDR3 spans 16 residues. The CDR3 loop is CASSPRGLDRAYEQYF. CDR3 DNA sequence: TGTGCCAGCTCACCGAGGGGATTGGACAGAGCCTACGAGCAGTACTTC.

The chain is built from TRBV27 and TRBJ1-2, with 8 bases matching TRBD1. Germline lookup yields CDR1 MNHEY and CDR2 SMNVEV (reference sequence). The junction had 17 bases not matched to a gene; V was cut back by 5 bases and J by 6 bases. CDR3 size: 17 residues. CDR3 in amino acids: CASSPLQGDRYIHGYTF. The CDR3 DNA sequence: TGTGCCAGCAGTCCTTTACAAGGGGACAGGTATATTCATGGCTACACCTTC.

The rearrangement joins TRBV28 to TRBJ2-2, with TRBD1 identical over 11 bases. This CDR3 has 20 amino acids. Trimming cost V 5 bases and J 4 bases; bases outside gene matches: 18. Germline CDR1 is MDHEN and CDR2 is SYDVKM. CDR3 residues: CASSPAGGGTGGRSTGELFF. The CDR3 bases are TGTGCCAGCAGTCCGGCGGGGGGCGGGACAGGGGGTCGAAGCACCGGGGAGCTGTTTTTT.

The chain couples TRBV28 to TRBJ1-1; D may be TRBD1 (5 bases). V was cut by 5 bases and J by 4 bases, with 17 bases left in between. Germline assignment: CDR1 MDHEN and CDR2 SYDVKM. The CDR3 contains 15 residues. CDR3 loop: CASSKTGELRTEAFF. The CDR3, as DNA: TGTGCCAGCAGTAAAACAGGTGAATTGCGCACTGAAGCTTTCTTT.

The gene calls are TRBV5-1 and TRBJ2-3; 11 bases agree with TRBD2. CDR1 is SGHRS and CDR2 is YFSETQ in the germline V gene. The ends lost 5 bases at V and 4 bases at J; junction bases unmatched: 6. The CDR3 runs to 15 residues. CDR3 sequence: CASSRLAGSADTQYF. CDR3 nucleotides: TGCGCCAGCAGTCGACTAGCGGGATCCGCAGATACGCAGTATTTT.

The chain couples TRBV7-2 to TRBJ2-5; 11 nucleotides match TRBD2. This CDR3 is 14 amino acids long. Germline V gives CDR1 SGHTA, CDR2 FQGNSA. V trimming: 11 bases; J trimming: 5 bases; junction bases outside the gene matches: 10. This chain's CDR3 is CASGLAGGLETQYF. In DNA form, the CDR3 reads TGTGCCTCCGGGCTAGCGGGGGGCCTGGAGACCCAGTACTTC. Full variable domain (remainder filled in from reference TRBV7-2 and TRBJ2-5): GAGVSQSPSNKVTEKGKDVELRCDPISGHTALYWYRQSLGQGLEFLIYFQGNSAPDKSGLPSDRFSAERTGGSVSTLTIQRTQQEDSAVYLCASGLAGGLETQYFGPGTRLLVL.

The rearrangement links TRBV4-3 to TRBJ2-4; no definite D call. V lost 0 bases and J 0 bases, leaving 15 bases between the germline ends. CDR1 is LGHNA and CDR2 is YSLEER in the germline V gene. The CDR3 is 18 amino acids. The CDR3 DNA reads as TGCGCCAGCAGCCAAGACCCTATACGTCTTGCAGCCAAAAACATTCAGTACTTC. As protein: CASSQDPIRLAAKNIQYF.

The rearrangement links TRBV5-1 to TRBJ2-7, with D possibly being TRBD1 (6 bases). The CDR3 loop spans 16 amino acids. Germline-derived CDR1 and CDR2 are SGHRS and YFSETQ. Between the trimmed V and J ends, which lost 1 base and 4 bases, there was a span of 18 bases. This CDR3 is CASSLFEQGSFYEQYF. CDR3 bases: TGCGCCAGCAGCTTGTTCGAACAGGGTAGCTTTTACGAGCAGTACTTC.

The genes are TRBV14 and TRBJ2-1, with 9 positions matching TRBD2. The CDR3 has 15 amino acids. Germline loops: CDR1 SGHDN, CDR2 FVKESK. V was clipped by 4 bases and J by 7 bases; unmatched bases: 8. This CDR3 is CASSRAGGPKNEQFF. DNA of the CDR3: TGTGCCAGCAGCCGCGCGGGAGGGCCGAAGAATGAGCAGTTCTTC.

The chain has TRBV7-9 and TRBJ2-4, with D maybe TRBD2 (5 bases). The germline V gene encodes CDR1 SEHNR and CDR2 FQNEAQ (reference sequence). The CDR3 is 16 amino acids. V lost 1 base and J 6 bases, leaving 16 bases between the germline ends. The CDR3 protein is CASSLDGFADSNIQYF. Written as DNA, the CDR3 is TGTGCCAGCAGCTTAGACGGGTTTGCGGACTCAAACATTCAGTACTTC.

The J gene is TRBJ2-3, the V gene TRBV7-2; D is unclear. This CDR3 is 14 amino acids long. V dropped 3 bases and J dropped 0 bases, with 7 bases sitting between them. Per the germline V gene, CDR1 is SGHTA and CDR2 is FQGNSA. CDR3 protein: CASSLVSSTDTQYF. The CDR3 DNA sequence: TGTGCCAGCAGCTTGGTCAGTAGCACAGATACGCAGTATTTT. Using reference TRBV7-2 and TRBJ2-3 for the parts outside the CDR3, the full variable domain is GAGVSQSPSNKVTEKGKDVELRCDPISGHTALYWYRQSLGQGLEFLIYFQGNSAPDKSGLPSDRFSAERTGGSVSTLTIQRTQQEDSAVYLCASSLVSSTDTQYFGPGTRLTVL.

This rearrangement joins TRBV4-1 to TRBJ2-5, with 8 bases lining up with TRBD1. V gave up 4 bases and J gave up 3 bases; unmatched junction bases: 4. The CDR3 covers 14 residues. Germline CDR1 reads MGHRA; CDR2 reads YSYEKL. The CDR3 DNA reads as TGCGCCAGCAGCCCGGACAGGGCGAAAGAGACCCAGTACTTC. Its translation is CASSPDRAKETQYF.